The rows below give T cell receptor beta chains drawn from one sample of a study of T-cell memory formation after mild COVID-19. TCRdb ran MiXCR on the 5' RACE reads and lists one entry per CDR3 protein. The table lists roughly 450,000 distinct CDR3 sequences, about 20% of them singletons. The sample taken for sequencing was PBMCs or a T cell subset sorted from them (not recorded which). The source is an adult woman who had mild COVID-19 (a few samples of this study predate the infection). Cell type and time point are not known. Each CDR3 is given with its conserved first and last residue. D genes are given only for firm matches. Some rows have no size entry. The others give once, few or many, or a class for an expanded clone.

CDR3	DNA	D	V	J	size
CASSQEAVSNTEAFF	TGTGCCAGCAGCCAAGAAGCAGTCTCGAACACTGAAGCTTTCTTT	NA	TRBV4-2	TRBJ1-1	few
CSVEDQGSRRSDRAYNEQFF	TGCAGCGTTGAAGATCAAGGGTCTCGGAGATCGGACAGGGCCTACAATGAGCAGTTCTTC	TRBD1	TRBV29-1	TRBJ2-1	few
CASSPKETPSTDTQYF	TGTGCCAGCAGCCCTAAGGAGACCCCTAGCACAGATACGCAGTATTTT	NA	TRBV3-1	TRBJ2-3	many
CSVGAASYEQYF	TGCAGCGTTGGGGCAGCGTCCTACGAGCAGTACTTC	NA	TRBV29-1	TRBJ2-7	NA
CASSLGGRFMDTQYF	TGTGCCAGCAGCTTAGGAGGGCGTTTTATGGATACGCAGTATTTT	NA	TRBV7-9	TRBJ2-3	few
CASSLATGGKTQYF	TGTGCCAGCAGCTTAGCAACGGGGGGAAAGACCCAGTACTTC	TRBD2	TRBV7-2	TRBJ2-5	NA
CASSLVQGPGSGNTIYF	TGCGCCAGCAGCTTGGTACAGGGACCCGGCTCTGGAAACACCATATATTTT	NA	TRBV5-1	TRBJ1-3	NA
CASSPAGAGYNEQFF	TGTGCCAGCAGCCCCGCGGGAGCGGGCTACAATGAGCAGTTCTTC	TRBD2	TRBV11-2	TRBJ2-1	NA
CASSIAGLSDTQYF	TGTGCCAGCAGCATCGCAGGCCTTTCAGATACGCAGTATTTT	NA	TRBV7-9	TRBJ2-3	few
CASSYPTGISYEQYF	TGTGCCAGCAGTTACCCAACAGGGATCTCCTACGAGCAGTACTTC	NA	TRBV6-2/TRBV6-3	TRBJ2-7	once
CASSELSLRGETQYF	TGTGCCAGCAGTGAACTATCCTTACGGGGGGAGACCCAGTACTTC	NA	TRBV25-1	TRBJ2-5	NA
CSVEGLGGSNEQFF	TGCAGCGTTGAAGGTTTGGGCGGGAGCAATGAGCAGTTCTTC	TRBD2	TRBV29-1	TRBJ2-1	few
CASSEEASSYNEQFF	TGTGCCAGCAGTGAAGAGGCCAGCTCCTACAATGAGCAGTTCTTC	NA	TRBV2	TRBJ2-1	NA
CASSASGTPSQYF	TGTGCCAGCAGTGCCAGCGGGACACCTTCGCAGTACTTC	NA	TRBV25-1	TRBJ2-7	NA
CASSQLGQGRAETQYF	TGCGCCAGCAGCCAACTGGGACAGGGGAGGGCGGAGACCCAGTACTTC	TRBD1	TRBV4-1	TRBJ2-5	few
CASSYSANEQFF	TGTGCCAGCAGTTACTCCGCCAATGAGCAGTTCTTC	NA	TRBV6-2/TRBV6-3	TRBJ2-1	NA
CASSYSPTSGVYNEQFF	TGTGCCAGCAGTTACTCGCCAACTAGCGGGGTCTACAATGAGCAGTTCTTC	TRBD2	TRBV6-6	TRBJ2-1	many
CASSWTSGSPTQFF	TGTGCCAGCAGCTGGACTAGCGGGAGCCCTACGCAGTTCTTC	TRBD2	TRBV11-2	TRBJ2-1	few
CASSQGWTGSNEQFF	TGTGCCAGCAGCCAAGGATGGACAGGGAGTAATGAGCAGTTCTTC	TRBD1	TRBV3-1	TRBJ2-1	NA
CSAGTALGTDTQYF	TGCAGTGCCGGGACCGCTTTAGGCACAGATACGCAGTATTTT	NA	TRBV20-1	TRBJ2-3	NA
CSVGGAGGKIYEQYF	TGCAGCGTTGGAGGGGCGGGAGGCAAAATCTACGAGCAGTACTTC	TRBD2	TRBV29-1	TRBJ2-7	NA
CASSPEGDTIYF	TGTGCCAGCAGCCCAGAGGGTGACACCATATATTTT	NA	TRBV7-9	TRBJ1-3	NA
CASSLEKTQYF	TGTGCCAGCAGCTTAGAGAAGACCCAGTACTTC	NA	TRBV11-2	TRBJ2-5	once
CSVEESGTSGTGELFF	TGCAGCGTTGAAGAATCCGGGACTAGCGGAACCGGGGAGCTGTTTTTT	TRBD2	TRBV29-1	TRBJ2-2	many
CASSRGTFGSYEQYF	TGTGCCAGCAGCCGCGGGACCTTTGGCTCCTACGAGCAGTACTTC	NA	TRBV5-6	TRBJ2-7	few
CASSLIAGVTDTQYF	TGTGCCAGCAGCTTAATAGCGGGAGTAACAGATACGCAGTATTTT	TRBD2	TRBV7-2	TRBJ2-3	once
CASSQRENEQYF	TGCGCCAGCAGCCAAAGGGAGAACGAGCAGTACTTC	NA	TRBV4-1	TRBJ2-7	NA
CASSKRGANTEAFF	TGTGCCAGCAGTAAGCGGGGTGCGAACACTGAAGCTTTCTTT	NA	TRBV28	TRBJ1-1	NA
CASSRSPGQAQNIQYF	TGTGCCAGCAGCCGATCTCCAGGGCAGGCTCAAAACATTCAGTACTTC	NA	TRBV11-2	TRBJ2-4	NA
CASSRSRGSLFEQYF	TGTGCCAGCAGCCGCTCCCGGGGGTCTCTCTTCGAGCAGTACTTC	NA	TRBV3-1	TRBJ2-7	NA
CASGGGLSYEQYF	TGTGCCAGCGGAGGTGGGCTCTCCTACGAGCAGTACTTC	NA	TRBV3-1	TRBJ2-7	few
CASRTGLAGVLKETQYF	TGTGCCAGCAGAACCGGACTAGCGGGAGTGTTAAAAGAGACCCAGTACTTC	TRBD2	TRBV12-3/TRBV12-4	TRBJ2-5	NA
CASSRGQRHLSYEQYF	TGTGCCAGCAGCCGCGGGCAGAGACACCTCTCCTACGAGCAGTACTTC	NA	TRBV5-6	TRBJ2-7	NA
CAWGGSGGSNQPQHF	TGTGCCTGGGGAGGGTCGGGGGGTAGCAATCAGCCCCAGCATTTT	NA	TRBV30	TRBJ1-5	NA
CASSLDQGVGTDTQYF	TGTGCCAGCAGCTTAGATCAAGGAGTTGGTACAGATACGCAGTATTTT	NA	TRBV7-2	TRBJ2-3	NA
CSAVTGISYEQYF	TGCAGTGCCGTAACAGGGATCTCCTACGAGCAGTACTTC	NA	TRBV20-1	TRBJ2-7	NA
CAWSPSAGQPQHF	TGTGCCTGGAGTCCGTCGGCGGGTCAGCCCCAGCATTTT	NA	TRBV30	TRBJ1-5	few
CATSDSGSLGRFF	TGTGCCACCAGTGACTCAGGGTCCCTCGGGAGGTTCTTC	NA	TRBV24-1	TRBJ2-1	NA
CASSLTGGHEQYF	TGTGCCAGCAGCTTAACGGGGGGTCATGAGCAGTACTTC	TRBD2	TRBV11-2	TRBJ2-7	many
CSASRANQPQHF	TGCAGTGCTAGCAGGGCCAATCAGCCCCAGCATTTT	NA	TRBV20-1	TRBJ1-5	NA
CASSRTAYKDGYTF	TGTGCCAGCAGCCGGACAGCCTACAAGGATGGCTACACCTTC	NA	TRBV9	TRBJ1-2	few
CASSYSRDEQFF	TGTGCCAGCAGTTACTCGCGGGACGAGCAGTTCTTC	NA	TRBV6-6	TRBJ2-1	NA
CASSDLAGGHEQYF	TGCGCCAGCAGTGATTTGGCGGGAGGGCACGAGCAGTACTTC	TRBD2	TRBV10-2	TRBJ2-7	NA
CASSRDVDYSNQPQHF	TGTGCCAGTAGCCGGGACGTAGATTATAGCAATCAGCCCCAGCATTTT	NA	TRBV19	TRBJ1-5	NA
CASSQQTGGIGSYEQYF	TGTGCCAGCAGTCAACAAACCGGGGGAATCGGCTCCTACGAGCAGTACTTC	NA	TRBV12-3/TRBV12-4	TRBJ2-7	NA